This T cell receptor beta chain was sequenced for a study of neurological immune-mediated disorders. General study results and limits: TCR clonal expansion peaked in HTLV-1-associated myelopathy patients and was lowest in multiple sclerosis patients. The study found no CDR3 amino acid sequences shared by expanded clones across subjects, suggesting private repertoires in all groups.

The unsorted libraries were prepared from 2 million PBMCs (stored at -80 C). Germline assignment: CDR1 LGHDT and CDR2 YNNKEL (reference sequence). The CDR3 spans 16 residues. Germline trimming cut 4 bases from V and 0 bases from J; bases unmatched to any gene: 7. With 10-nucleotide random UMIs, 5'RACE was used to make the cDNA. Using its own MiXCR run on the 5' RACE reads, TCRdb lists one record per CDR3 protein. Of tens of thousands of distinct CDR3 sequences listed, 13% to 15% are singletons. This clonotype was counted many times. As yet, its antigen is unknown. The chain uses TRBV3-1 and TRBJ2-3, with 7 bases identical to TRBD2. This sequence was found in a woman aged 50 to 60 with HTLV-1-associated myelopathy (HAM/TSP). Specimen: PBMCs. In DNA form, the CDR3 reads TGTGCCAGCAGCCGACGCAGCGGGACTAGCACAGATACGCAGTATTTT. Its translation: CASSRRSGTSTDTQYF.